The 16 T cell receptor beta chains reported below all come from one sample, sequenced in a study of cytomegalovirus exposure and HLA in healthy donors. Use of 60 Vbeta and 13 Jbeta primers characterized the PCR. Some clones are missing from TCRdb's copy, which holds only in-frame ones; the method was immunoSEQ multiplex PCR. The sample includes roughly 120,000 clones, 9.5% of them seen just once. Input material: PBMCs. The receptors shown here come from a man aged 30 to 39 in good health and CMV-seronegative.

This clone was observed a handful of times. The V and J genes are TRBV27 and TRBJ2-7; TRBD2 matches at 8 bases. CDR1 and CDR2 (germline): MNHEY, SMNVEV (reference sequence). V lost 5 bases, J lost 2 bases, and 11 bases stayed unmatched. The CDR3 extends over 16 amino acids. The CDR3 DNA reads as TGTGCCAGCAGTCCATCTAGCGGGCCTTCAACCTACGAGCAGTACTTC. This sequence encodes CASSPSSGPSTYEQYF.

The chain couples TRBV4-3 to TRBJ1-6; D remains ambiguous. This CDR3 region has 15 residues. CDR1 and CDR2 from the germline V gene are LGHNA and YSLEER. The V gene lost 0 bases and the J gene lost 9 bases, with 12 bases spanning the gap. CDR3 amino acids: CASSQDRDDASPLHF. The CDR3 DNA reads TGCGCCAGCAGCCAAGATCGAGATGATGCTTCACCCCTCCACTTT.

This clone was counted a few times. The V and J genes are TRBV4-3 and TRBJ2-5, with 16 bases that match TRBD2. CDR1 is LGHNA and CDR2 is YSLEER in the germline V gene. V lost 2 bases, J lost 5 bases, and 17 bases stayed unmatched. The length of the CDR3 is 21 residues. In DNA, the CDR3 is TGCGCCAGCAGCCAACTACCAACCGGGACTAGCGGGGGGGCCGTGTTGGAGACCCAGTACTTC. Protein sequence: CASSQLPTGTSGGAVLETQYF.

This clone was observed a few times. V is TRBV7-2 and J is TRBJ1-1; 8 bases line up with TRBD1. Germline assignment: CDR1 SGHTA and CDR2 FQGNSA. V lost 5 bases, J lost 6 bases, and 11 bases stayed unmatched. The CDR3 is 15 amino acids. The CDR3 DNA sequence: TGTGCCAGCAGCCCACAGTGGGACAGGATTCCTGAAGCTTTCTTT. Encoded protein: CASSPQWDRIPEAFF.

The genes are TRBV4-1 and TRBJ1-2; 8 bases line up with TRBD1. Germline V CDR1 and CDR2: MGHRA, YSYEKL. The junction had 4 bases not matched to a gene; V was cut back by 0 bases and J by 7 bases. CDR3 size: 14 residues. The chain's CDR3 is CASSQDDRGIGYTF. CDR3 coding DNA: TGCGCCAGCAGCCAAGACGACAGGGGAATTGGCTACACCTTC.

This clone was observed a few times. This rearrangement joins TRBV15 to TRBJ1-1, with a weak D call TRBD1 (6 bases). The V end was cut by 3 bases, the J end by 3 bases, with 14 bases between. Per the germline V gene, CDR1 is LNHNV and CDR2 is YYDKDF (reference sequence). The CDR3 is made up of 15 amino acids. CDR3 nucleotide sequence: TGTGCCACCAGCAGTGCCCCAGGGGTGCACACTGAAGCTTTCTTT. Translating it yields CATSSAPGVHTEAFF.

A few counts support this clone. The chain links TRBV7-8 to TRBJ2-1, with TRBD2 matching over 10 bases. The CDR3 loop spans 16 amino acids. With 2 bases clipped from V and 6 bases from J, the junction kept 7 bases outside the gene matches. Germline values: CDR1 SGHVS, CDR2 FQNEAQ. The CDR3 loop is CASSLTPSGSGNEQFF. In DNA form, the CDR3 reads TGTGCCAGCAGCTTAACCCCTAGCGGGAGTGGCAATGAGCAGTTCTTC.

The chain carries TRBV7-9 and TRBJ1-1; TRBD1 agrees at 7 bases. Germline V gene lookup returns CDR1 SEHNR and CDR2 FQNEAQ (reference sequence). Germline trimming cut 2 bases from V and 4 bases from J; bases unmatched to any gene: 1. CDR3 length: 13 amino acids. The CDR3 loop reads CASSLRQGTEAFF. DNA for the CDR3: TGTGCCAGCAGCTTAAGACAGGGCACTGAAGCTTTCTTT.

J is TRBJ2-3 and V is TRBV13; TRBD1 aligns across 7 bases. Germline values: CDR1 PRHDT, CDR2 FYEKMQ (reference sequence). This CDR3 is built from 15 residues. Trimming removed 6 bases from V and 6 bases from J; junction bases left unmatched: 12. CDR3 in DNA: TGTGCCAGCAGTCTACAGGGGTCATCGCAGGATACGCAGTATTTT. Amino acids: CASSLQGSSQDTQYF.

In its sample, this clone was seen a few times. The chain couples TRBV4-1 to TRBJ2-7; the match to TRBD1 covers 7 bases. The CDR3 loop spans 15 amino acids. Germline trimming cut 4 bases from V and 2 bases from J; bases unmatched to any gene: 8. The V gene's germline CDR1 is MGHRA and CDR2 YSYEKL. CDR3 protein: CASSPTPGQTYEQYF. DNA for the CDR3: TGCGCCAGCAGCCCTACCCCGGGACAGACCTACGAGCAGTACTTC.

The chain combines TRBV12-5 with TRBJ1-1; D perhaps matches TRBD1 (5 bases). Deletions cut 0 bases from V and 0 bases from J, with 14 bases between. Germline V gene sequence: CDR1 LGHNT, CDR2 FRNRAP. This CDR3 is 17 amino acids long. The DNA of the CDR3 is TGTGCTAGTGGTTTGGTACTCACAGGACACATGAACACTGAAGCTTTCTTT. Its translation: CASGLVLTGHMNTEAFF.

There are a few counts of this clone. The rearrangement uses TRBV13 and TRBJ2-3; perhaps TRBD1 as D (6 bases). Germline assignment: CDR1 PRHDT and CDR2 FYEKMQ (reference sequence). The CDR3 consists of 16 residues. Trimming cost V 0 bases and J 0 bases, with 10 bases left between them. The CDR3 reads CASSLGGQSSTDTQYF. The CDR3 bases are TGTGCCAGCAGCTTAGGCGGACAGTCTAGCACAGATACGCAGTATTTT.

This clone came up a few times. V usage is TRBV7-2 and J usage is TRBJ1-5, with TRBD1 matching 9 bases. In germline, CDR1 is SGHTA, CDR2 FQGNSA. The CDR3 sequence is 15 residues long. V trimming: 3 bases; J trimming: 0 bases; junction bases outside the gene matches: 0. CDR3 protein: CASSLDRGSNQPQHF. Here the CDR3 DNA reads TGTGCCAGCAGCTTGGACAGGGGTAGCAATCAGCCCCAGCATTTT.

The rearrangement joins TRBV5-6 to TRBJ2-1, with TRBD2 matching 9 bases. The CDR3 runs 16 residues. From germline, CDR1 is SGHDT and CDR2 YYEEEE. V was clipped by 0 bases and J by 6 bases; unmatched bases: 7. The CDR3 DNA reads TGTGCCAGCAGCTTGGTGCCTAGCGGGGCGATCAATGAGCAGTTCTTC. Protein product: CASSLVPSGAINEQFF.

The chain employs TRBV7-2 and TRBJ1-1; 11 bases map to TRBD1. This CDR3 is built from 19 residues. The germline V gene encodes CDR1 SGHTA and CDR2 FQGNSA. V lost 1 base to trimming and J lost 1 base; unmatched junction nucleotides: 11. Here the CDR3 reads CASSLDWTGGAGRNTEAFF. The CDR3 bases are TGTGCCAGCAGCTTAGACTGGACAGGGGGCGCGGGGAGGAACACTGAAGCTTTCTTT.

This clone was seen more than once but under ten times. The chain couples TRBV5-6 to TRBJ1-2, with 7 positions matching TRBD1. The V gene's germline CDR1 is SGHDT and CDR2 YYEEEE. The CDR3 totals 16 residues. The junction had 6 bases not matched to a gene; V was cut back by 1 base and J by 0 bases. The chain's CDR3 is CASSLWGDRSNYGYTF. CDR3 nucleotides: TGTGCCAGCAGCTTGTGGGGGGACAGATCTAACTATGGCTACACCTTC. The whole variable domain, remainder taken from reference TRBV5-6 and TRBJ1-2, is DAGVTQSPTHLIKTRGQQVTLRCSPKSGHDTVSWYQQALGQGPQFIFQYYEEEERQRGNFPDRFSGHQFPNYSSELNVNALLLGDSALYLCASSLWGDRSNYGYTFGSGTRLTVV.